This entry lists 17 T cell receptor beta chains sequenced from one sample in a study of radiotherapy plus CTLA-4 blockade in lung cancer. The protocol was immunoSEQ multiplex PCR, while the TCRdb copy is restricted to in-frame clones and leaves out a portion. The repertoire consists of about 46,000 clones, with roughly 77% occurring once and the leading ten covering 7.5% to 9.5%. Here the sequenced sample was peripheral blood, taken from a patient treated with radiotherapy plus ipilimumab. These TCRs come from a human donor with non-small cell lung cancer who had a complete response to radiotherapy plus ipilimumab.

This chain uses TRBV28 with TRBJ2-1; 10 nucleotides match TRBD2. The CDR3 loop spans 13 amino acids. CDR1 and CDR2 (germline): MDHEN, SYDVKM. With 6 bases clipped from V and 7 bases from J, the junction kept 3 bases outside the gene matches. The CDR3, as DNA: TGTGCCAGCAGACTGACTAGCGGGAATGAGCAGTTCTTC. It specifies CASRLTSGNEQFF.

The chain employs TRBV19 and TRBJ1-2, with D possibly being TRBD1 (6 bases). The germline CDR1 and CDR2 sequences are LNHDA and SQIVND (reference sequence). V was trimmed by 8 bases and J by 4 bases, leaving 11 bases between them. CDR3 length equals 12 residues. The CDR3 here is CASHTGTYGYTF. Written as DNA, the CDR3 is TGTGCCAGTCATACAGGGACCTATGGCTACACCTTC.

This clone was observed a handful of times. V is TRBV18 and J is TRBJ1-3; 8 bases fit TRBD1. The trim removed 3 bases at V and 2 bases at J, leaving 3 bases unmatched. The CDR3 has 15 amino acids. Germline lookup yields CDR1 KGHSH and CDR2 LQKENI. The CDR3 loop reads CASSPDRAAGNTIYF. CDR3 bases: TGTGCCAGCTCACCGGACAGGGCCGCTGGAAACACCATATATTTT.

CDR3 amino acids: CASSSWTSGRETQYF. The CDR3 region has the DNA TGTGCCAGCAGTTCCTGGACTAGCGGGAGGGAGACCCAGTACTTC. This chain uses TRBV27 with TRBJ2-5, with TRBD2 matching 14 bases. This CDR3 comprises 15 residues. Germline V gives CDR1 MNHEY, CDR2 SMNVEV (reference sequence). Trimming took 4 bases from V and 5 from J; bases not matched to a gene: 3.

The chain is built from TRBV5-4 and TRBJ2-2; the D gene is possibly TRBD2 (6 bases). Germline V gene sequence: CDR1 SGHNT, CDR2 YYREEE (reference sequence). The CDR3 covers 15 residues. V lost 5 bases, J lost 1 base, and 12 bases lay in between. The CDR3, as DNA: TGTGCCAGCAGGGAGGGGCGGCGGAACACCGGGGAGCTGTTTTTT. Protein product: CASREGRRNTGELFF.

The rearrangement uses TRBV9 and TRBJ2-4; D ambiguous. Germline CDR1 SGDLS, CDR2 YYNGEE. The CDR3 covers 18 residues. The V end was cut by 0 bases, the J end by 1 base, with 17 bases between. The CDR3 is CASSVDALRGEAKNIQYF. The CDR3 DNA follows: TGTGCCAGCAGCGTAGATGCCCTGAGAGGTGAGGCCAAAAACATTCAGTACTTC.

Comments on this clone: One end of the junction varies from germline; a read error may be responsible. DNA for the CDR3: TGTGCCAGCTCCCCACCTAGCGGGCCGTACCAAGAGACCCAGTACTTC. Translating it yields CASSPPSGPYQETQYF. The chain carries TRBV18 and TRBJ2-5; 8 positions agree with TRBD2. This CDR3 is built from 16 residues. The germline CDR1 and CDR2 sequences are KGHSH and LQKENI. Full variable domain (outside the CDR3, taken from reference TRBV18 and TRBJ2-5): NAGVMQNPRHLVRRRGQEARLRCSPMKGHSHVYWYRQLPEEGLKFMVYLQKENIIDESGMPKERFSAEFPKEGPSILRIQQVVRGDSAAYFCASSPPSGPYQETQYFGPGTRLLVL.

This clone was seen a single time. The chain uses TRBV30 and TRBJ1-2; D call uncertain. This CDR3 has 12 amino acids. Per the germline V gene, CDR1 is GTSNPN and CDR2 is SVGIG (reference sequence). V dropped 2 bases and J dropped 9 bases, with 13 bases sitting between them. CDR3 loop: CAWSPQSLSYTF. CDR3 sequence (DNA): TGTGCCTGGAGTCCCCAGTCCCTTAGCTACACCTTC.

The chain joins TRBV5-4 to TRBJ2-1, with D possibly being TRBD2 (6 bases). Germline V gives CDR1 SGHNT, CDR2 YYREEE (reference sequence). V was shortened by 5 bases and J by 0 bases, with 15 bases between the two germline ends. CDR3 length equals 16 residues. The CDR3 DNA is TGTGCCAGCAGACCGGGACTTCCCCTCTCCTACAATGAGCAGTTCTTC. It yields the protein CASRPGLPLSYNEQFF.

This chain links TRBV19 with TRBJ2-2; TRBD2 aligns across 12 bases. V lost 5 bases, J lost 1 base, and 2 bases stayed unmatched. The CDR3 is made up of 16 amino acids. Germline V gene sequence: CDR1 LNHDA, CDR2 SQIVND (reference sequence). The CDR3 DNA is TGTGCCAGTAGTCTACTAGCGGGAGGGAACACCGGGGAGCTGTTTTTT. It encodes CASSLLAGGNTGELFF.

This chain links TRBV5-1 with TRBJ2-1; 11 nucleotides align to TRBD2. J was trimmed by 7 bases and V by 4 bases; bases with no gene match: 10. There are 16 residues in the CDR3. Germline V lookup: CDR1 SGHRS, CDR2 YFSETQ. CDR3 coding DNA: TGCGCCAGCAGCCCGACCCTAGCGGGAGGCGGTAATGAGCAGTTCTTC. Translated, it gives CASSPTLAGGGNEQFF.

The rearrangement links TRBV30 to TRBJ2-1; TRBD2 agrees at 8 bases. The CDR3 covers 15 residues. After removal of 1 base from V and 3 bases from J, the junction contained 5 bases not matched to a gene. Germline CDR1 GTSNPN, CDR2 SVGIG (reference sequence). Written as DNA, the CDR3 is TGTGCCTGGAGTGGGAGCGGGGGAGTCTACAATGAGCAGTTCTTC. Translating gives CAWSGSGGVYNEQFF.

The gene calls are TRBV12-5 and TRBJ2-7; 8 bases map to TRBD1. The ends lost 7 bases at V and 2 bases at J; junction bases unmatched: 7. CDR3 length equals 14 residues. Germline CDR1 LGHNT, CDR2 FRNRAP. The CDR3 DNA follows: TGTGCTAGTGCTCTCAGGGGGCTGACCTACGAGCAGTACTTC. Translation gives CASALRGLTYEQYF.

V usage is TRBV7-2 and J usage is TRBJ1-2, with D tentatively TRBD1 (6 bases). Germline CDR1 reads SGHTA; CDR2 reads FQGNSA. V lost 1 base and J lost 3, with 12 bases in between. This CDR3 is 15 amino acids long. The CDR3 protein is CASSLGYRVDYGYTF. CDR3 coding DNA: TGTGCCAGCAGCTTAGGCTACAGGGTGGACTATGGCTACACCTTC.

V is TRBV6-6 and J is TRBJ2-3; a weak D match, TRBD2 (7 bases). The CDR3 spans 13 residues. The germline V gene encodes CDR1 MNHNY and CDR2 SVGAGI (reference sequence). Trimming stripped 6 bases from V and 6 bases from J, with 13 bases between. CDR3 bases: TGTGCCAGCAGCGTCGGGGGGCGGGATACGCAGTATTTT. The encoded protein is CASSVGGRDTQYF.

The V call is TRBV7-2, the J call TRBJ2-7; 7 bases map to TRBD1. J gave up 3 bases and V 4 bases, and 6 bases lay outside the gene matches. The CDR3 sequence is 14 residues long. Looked up from germline, CDR1 is SGHTA and CDR2 is FQGNSA. The DNA of the CDR3 is TGTGCCAGCAGCTCTTCGGGACAGATCTACGAGCAGTACTTC. It codes for CASSSSGQIYEQYF.

The chain recombines TRBV2 with TRBJ1-4; the D gene is possibly TRBD1 (5 bases). Looked up from germline, CDR1 is SNHLY and CDR2 is FYNNEI. The CDR3 covers 18 residues. V was pared by 1 base and J by 6 bases, with 21 bases between. The CDR3 DNA is TGTGCCAGCAGTGAAGGTTTGGGGCAGGGCCCCTTTGATGAAAAACTGTTTTTT. Translated, it gives CASSEGLGQGPFDEKLFF.